Described below is a single T cell receptor beta chain sequence and its context. The patients all showed relapse after autologous stem cell transplantation, while their brentuximab vedotin exposure varied. Germline values: CDR1 SGHRS, CDR2 YFSETQ. V gave up 4 bases and J gave up 2 bases; unmatched junction bases: 4. The CDR3 spans 14 residues. The sample is drawn from a study of PD-1 blockade in classical Hodgkin lymphoma. Data came from immunoSEQ multiplex PCR; TCRdb stores just in-frame clones and leaves some out. The sample includes some 90,000 clones, about nine tenths of them seen just once. The V gene is TRBV5-1, the J gene TRBJ2-3; TRBD1 agrees at 7 bases. Sequencing was performed on peripheral blood mononuclear cells (PBMCs), taken before the second cycle of nivolumab. The source is a human donor with classical Hodgkin lymphoma. The CDR3 coding sequence is TGCGCCAGCAGCCCACAGGGGACCACAGATACGCAGTATTTT. Its translation: CASSPQGTTDTQYF. The full variable domain, in which reference TRBV5-1 and TRBJ2-3 provide the parts outside the CDR3, is KAGVTQTPRYLIKTRGQQVTLSCSPISGHRSVSWYQQTPGQGLQFLFEYFSETQRNKGNFPGRFSGRQFSNSRSEMNVSTLELGDSALYLCASSPQGTTDTQYFGPGTRLTVL.